One and the same sample provided the 20 T cell receptor beta chains below, sequenced in a study of T cell changes during pregnancy in multiple sclerosis. Data came from immunoSEQ multiplex PCR; TCRdb stores just in-frame clones and leaves some out. The sample has about 38,000 clones; 80% to 95% are singletons. The sequences come from CD4+ T cells from peripheral blood mononuclear cells, collected after pregnancy. These TCRs come from a female donor in good health, enrolled as a control in a pregnancy study.

The genes are TRBV5-6 and TRBJ2-7, with D possibly being TRBD1 (6 bases). CDR1 SGHDT and CDR2 YYEEEE come from the germline V gene. Trimming left V 1 base short and J 3 bases short, with 17 bases between. CDR3 size: 16 residues. CDR3 region: CASSLSLRGTLYEQYF. The CDR3 DNA follows: TGTGCCAGCAGCTTGTCCCTAAGGGGGACCCTCTACGAGCAGTACTTC.

The chain joins TRBV5-4 to TRBJ2-1, with 11 bases lining up with TRBD2. V lost 0 bases to trimming and J lost 9 bases; unmatched junction nucleotides: 5. Germline assignment: CDR1 SGHNT and CDR2 YYREEE (reference sequence). The CDR3 extends over 15 amino acids. CDR3 bases: TGTGCCAGCAGCTTGGTACTAGCGGGAGTTGTTGAGCAGTTCTTC. Protein: CASSLVLAGVVEQFF. Combining the CDR3 with reference TRBV5-4 and TRBJ2-1 gives the whole variable domain ETGVTQSPTHLIKTRGQQVTLRCSSQSGHNTVSWYQQALGQGPQFIFQYYREEENGRGNFPPRFSGLQFPNYSSELNVNALELDDSALYLCASSLVLAGVVEQFFGPGTRLTVL.

The V and J genes are TRBV6-4 and TRBJ2-2; TRBD2 aligns across 8 bases. The CDR3 runs 18 residues. Germline-derived CDR1 and CDR2 are MRHNA and SNTAGT. Losses at the gene ends were 4 bases for V and 4 bases for J; bases not matched to a gene: 14. The CDR3 loop reads CASSVVPVAGIGTGELFF. CDR3 bases: TGTGCCAGCAGTGTCGTACCGGTAGCGGGAATAGGCACCGGGGAGCTGTTTTTT.

The chain links TRBV27 to TRBJ2-5; TRBD1 matches 8 bases. The DNA matches TRBJ2-7 better at its end, which makes the J call doubtful. This CDR3 region has 13 residues. CDR1 MNHEY and CDR2 SMNVEV come from the germline V gene (reference sequence). The CDR3 is CASSPGQAYEQYF. The DNA of the CDR3 is TGTGCCAGCAGTCCGGGACAGGCCTACGAGCAGTACTTC.

DNA of the CDR3: TGTGCCAGCAGTCCAGGACAGGGGTCTGATACGCAGTATTTT. As protein: CASSPGQGSDTQYF. The chain uses TRBV9 and TRBJ2-3, with 9 bases lining up with TRBD1. Germline CDR1 and CDR2: SGDLS and YYNGEE. The CDR3 covers 14 residues. V trimming: 5 bases; J trimming: 6 bases; junction bases outside the gene matches: 7. Filled out from reference TRBV9 and TRBJ2-3, the complete variable domain reads DSGVTQTPKHLITATGQRVTLRCSPRSGDLSVYWYQQSLDQGLQFLIQYYNGEERAKGNILERFSAQQFPDLHSELNLSSLELGDSALYFCASSPGQGSDTQYFGPGTRLTVL.

The rearrangement links TRBV10-1 to TRBJ1-1; TRBD1 aligns across 8 bases. This CDR3 contains 15 residues. The V gene's germline CDR1 is WNHNN and CDR2 SYGVQD (reference sequence). V lost 5 bases to trimming and J lost 0 bases; unmatched junction nucleotides: 5. The CDR3 reads CASSRDRGLNTEAFF. The CDR3 DNA reads TGCGCCAGCAGTAGAGACAGGGGCTTGAACACTGAAGCTTTCTTT.

This clone was observed a single time. The chain employs TRBV5-4 and TRBJ1-2; TRBD1 aligns across 7 bases. Germline CDR1 SGHNT, CDR2 YYREEE (reference sequence). The trim removed 4 bases at V and 6 bases at J, leaving 6 bases unmatched. This CDR3 is built from 13 residues. Written as DNA, the CDR3 is TGTGCCAGCAGCAAAGGGACAGCCCATGGCTACACCTTC. It translates to CASSKGTAHGYTF.

J is TRBJ1-1 and V is TRBV18, with D unresolved. Germline assignment: CDR1 KGHSH and CDR2 LQKENI. Deletions cut 6 bases from V and 1 base from J, with 12 bases between. The CDR3 sequence is 14 residues long. CDR3 in amino acids: CASSPTGGNTEAFF. The CDR3 DNA follows: TGTGCCAGCTCCCCTACCGGAGGGAACACTGAAGCTTTCTTT.

V usage is TRBV5-4 and J usage is TRBJ1-2, with 8 bases fitting TRBD1. This CDR3 contains 15 residues. Germline V gene lookup returns CDR1 SGHNT and CDR2 YYREEE (reference sequence). V lost 0 bases, J lost 7 bases, and 8 bases stayed unmatched. CDR3 coding DNA: TGTGCCAGCAGCTTGGCCTTGGCAGGGGGCTCTGGCTACACCTTC. Its translation is CASSLALAGGSGYTF.

The V and J genes are TRBV18 and TRBJ2-7; possibly TRBD1 for D (5 bases). V lost 1 base and J 5 bases, leaving 6 bases between the germline ends. The V gene's germline CDR1 is KGHSH and CDR2 LQKENI. The CDR3 totals 12 residues. The CDR3 region is CASSPQQDEQYF. The CDR3 bases are TGTGCCAGCTCACCACAACAGGACGAGCAGTACTTC.

The chain carries TRBV28 and TRBJ2-3; 7 nucleotides agree with TRBD1. Germline CDR1 reads MDHEN; CDR2 reads SYDVKM. J was trimmed by 2 bases and V by 5 bases; bases with no gene match: 10. This CDR3 region has 16 residues. The CDR3 region has the DNA TGTGCCAGCAGTATCGGGACAGCTTTGTACACAGATACGCAGTATTTT. Amino acids: CASSIGTALYTDTQYF.

The CDR3 coding sequence is TGTGCCAGTAGTTCCAGGGTGCGAACTGAAGCTTTCTTT. This codes for CASSSRVRTEAFF. The V and J genes are TRBV19 and TRBJ1-1; a possible D gene is TRBD1 (5 bases). V lost 5 bases and J lost 5, with 12 bases in between. Germline V lookup: CDR1 LNHDA, CDR2 SQIVND (reference sequence). The CDR3 length is 13 residues.

The rearrangement links TRBV6-1 to TRBJ1-5; 8 bases match TRBD1. The length of the CDR3 is 16 residues. The germline gives CDR1 MNHNS, CDR2 SASEGT. With 2 bases clipped from V and 4 bases from J, the junction kept 7 bases outside the gene matches. As DNA, the CDR3 is TGTGCCAGCAGTGAACACAGGGGGAATGGAAATCAGCCCCAGCATTTT. Translation gives CASSEHRGNGNQPQHF.

The chain employs TRBV5-1 and TRBJ1-2; D is perhaps TRBD1 (5 bases). V dropped 0 bases and J dropped 2 bases, with 5 bases sitting between them. The germline gives CDR1 SGHRS, CDR2 YFSETQ. This CDR3 region has 13 residues. The CDR3 DNA reads as TGCGCCAGCAGCTTGGGACAGAACTATGGCTACACCTTC. It translates to CASSLGQNYGYTF. Complete variable domain (other parts from reference TRBV5-1 and TRBJ1-2): KAGVTQTPRYLIKTRGQQVTLSCSPISGHRSVSWYQQTPGQGLQFLFEYFSETQRNKGNFPGRFSGRQFSNSRSEMNVSTLELGDSALYLCASSLGQNYGYTFGSGTRLTVV.

V and J are TRBV18 and TRBJ1-1; D is possibly TRBD1 (6 bases). The ends were cut back, 2 bases at V and 5 bases at J, with 12 bases in the middle. The CDR3 is made up of 14 amino acids. The germline gives CDR1 KGHSH, CDR2 LQKENI. CDR3 DNA sequence: TGTGCCAGCTCACCAAAACAGGGAATTACTGAAGCTTTCTTT. Protein product: CASSPKQGITEAFF.

For the CDR3, the DNA is TGCGCCAGCAGCTTGGATGGGCCCTCCTACAATGAGCAGTTCTTC. Protein product: CASSLDGPSYNEQFF. This chain joins TRBV5-1 and TRBJ2-1; D is ambiguous. The CDR3 totals 15 residues. In germline, CDR1 is SGHRS, CDR2 YFSETQ. Trimming took 0 bases from V and 0 from J, leaving 7 bases between them.

In its sample, this clone was seen once. CDR3 loop: CASSFRELGANTEAFF. The CDR3, as DNA: TGTGCCAGCAGCTTCCGGGAGCTAGGGGCGAACACTGAAGCTTTCTTT. This sequence joins TRBV7-2 and TRBJ1-1, with a weak D call TRBD1 (5 bases). The CDR3 contains 16 residues. In germline, CDR1 is SGHTA, CDR2 FQGNSA. V was clipped by 3 bases and J by 1 base, with 15 bases between them.

V is TRBV2 and J is TRBJ1-4, with TRBD1 matching over 9 bases. V trimming: 8 bases; J trimming: 7 bases; junction bases outside the gene matches: 5. Germline-derived CDR1 and CDR2 are SNHLY and FYNNEI. The CDR3 has 13 residues. The CDR3 sequence: CASAGQGREKLFF. In DNA, the CDR3 is TGTGCCAGCGCGGGACAGGGCCGTGAAAAACTGTTTTTT.

This clone has a single count. The rearrangement uses TRBV5-1 and TRBJ2-3; D is unclear. This CDR3 comprises 15 residues. The germline gives CDR1 SGHRS, CDR2 YFSETQ. The germline V and J ends were trimmed by 0 bases and 1 base, with 9 bases remaining between them. CDR3 in DNA: TGCGCCAGCAGCTTGGGTGGTCCGGGCACAGATACGCAGTATTTT. Translated, it gives CASSLGGPGTDTQYF.

The chain joins TRBV6-5 to TRBJ1-6; possible D gene TRBD1, 6 bases. Germline CDR1 and CDR2: MNHEY and SVGAGI. Trimming took off 7 bases at V and 1 base at J, with 11 bases between the two ends. The CDR3 has 15 amino acids. CDR3 DNA sequence: TGTGCCAGCAACCCACAGGGTTCCTATAATTCACCCCTCCACTTT. This encodes CASNPQGSYNSPLHF.